This T cell receptor (beta chain) was sequenced for a study of control samples from healthy donors and cancer patients. Sequencing used immunoSEQ multiplex PCR; TCRdb keeps in-frame clones, though not all of them. The sample holds around 100,000 clones, roughly 92% seen once. Between the trimmed V and J ends, which lost 5 bases and 10 bases, there was a span of 21 bases. The CDR3 runs 15 residues. The germline V gene has CDR1 MNHEY and CDR2 SMNVEV (reference sequence). The receptor comes from a human donor in good health. The donor label of this sample is uncertain. The chain carries TRBV27 and TRBJ2-1; D is possibly TRBD2 (6 bases). Sequencing was performed on blood. CDR3 loop: CASSPLPGLVSEQFF. CDR3 coding DNA: TGTGCCAGCAGTCCCCTCCCGGGACTCGTGTCCGAGCAGTTCTTC.